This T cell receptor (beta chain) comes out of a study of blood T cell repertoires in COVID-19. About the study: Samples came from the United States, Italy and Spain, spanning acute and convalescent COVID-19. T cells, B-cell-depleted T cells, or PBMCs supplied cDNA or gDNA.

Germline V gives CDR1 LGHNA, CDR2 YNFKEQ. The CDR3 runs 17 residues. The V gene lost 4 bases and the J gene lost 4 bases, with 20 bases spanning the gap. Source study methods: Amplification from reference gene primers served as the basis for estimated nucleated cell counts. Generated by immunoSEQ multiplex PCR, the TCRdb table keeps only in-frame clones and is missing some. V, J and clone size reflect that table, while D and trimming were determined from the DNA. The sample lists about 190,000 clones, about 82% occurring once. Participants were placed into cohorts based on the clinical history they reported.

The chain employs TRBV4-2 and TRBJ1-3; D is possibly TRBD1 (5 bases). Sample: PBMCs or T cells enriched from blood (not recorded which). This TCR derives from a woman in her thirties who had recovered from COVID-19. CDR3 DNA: TGTGCCAGCAGCCGGTTTTCGGGGGAAGATTTCGGAAACACCATATATTTT. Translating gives CASSRFSGEDFGNTIYF.